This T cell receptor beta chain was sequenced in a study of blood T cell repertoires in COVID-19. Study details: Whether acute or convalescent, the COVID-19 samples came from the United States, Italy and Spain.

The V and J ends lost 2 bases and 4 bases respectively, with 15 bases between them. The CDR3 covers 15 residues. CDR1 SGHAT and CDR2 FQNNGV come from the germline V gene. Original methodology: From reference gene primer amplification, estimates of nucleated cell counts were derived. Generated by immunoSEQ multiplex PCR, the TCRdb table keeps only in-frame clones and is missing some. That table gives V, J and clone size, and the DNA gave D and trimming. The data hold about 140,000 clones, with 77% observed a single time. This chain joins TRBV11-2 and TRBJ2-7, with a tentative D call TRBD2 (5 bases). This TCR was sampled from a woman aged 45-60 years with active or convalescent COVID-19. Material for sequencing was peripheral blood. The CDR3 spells CASSLFDTRVYEQYF. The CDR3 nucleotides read TGTGCCAGCAGCTTATTCGACACGCGGGTATACGAGCAGTACTTC.